The 29 T cell receptor beta chains below all came from one sample that was sequenced in a study of blood T cell repertoires in COVID-19. Measured with immunoSEQ multiplex PCR; TCRdb has only the in-frame clones, and not every one. The sample lists 100,000 to 120,000 clones, around 74% seen once, with 15% to 20% in the top ten. Sequenced sample: peripheral blood. The receptors were gathered from a woman aged 70 to 79 with acute or convalescent COVID-19.

The chain recombines TRBV5-1 with TRBJ1-2; D is unclear. The CDR3 spans 14 residues. Germline-derived CDR1 and CDR2 are SGHRS and YFSETQ. Trimming left V 5 bases short and J 5 bases short, with 16 bases between. The CDR3 DNA is TGCGCCAGCAGACTCGGGGAGGGCACGTATGGCTACACCTTC. This gives the protein CASRLGEGTYGYTF.

The V gene is TRBV18, the J gene TRBJ1-4; D is possibly TRBD1 (6 bases). CDR1 and CDR2 (germline): KGHSH, LQKENI. V gave up 3 bases and J gave up 12 bases, with 8 bases separating them. CDR3 length: 11 amino acids. CDR3 in DNA: TGTGCCAGCTCACCGGACAGAGAACTGTTTTTT. The encoded protein is CASSPDRELFF.

This rearrangement joins TRBV10-3 to TRBJ1-1; D may be TRBD1 (5 bases). V lost 8 bases and J lost 4, with 14 bases in between. Looked up from germline, CDR1 is ENHRY and CDR2 is SYGVKD. The CDR3 consists of 13 residues. For the CDR3, the DNA is TGTGCCATCGAAGAGGTTAGGGGCACTGAAGCTTTCTTT. Its translation is CAIEEVRGTEAFF.

This clone is medium-sized (0.01 to 0.1%) within its sample. The chain combines TRBV30 with TRBJ1-6; 7 positions match TRBD1. Germline V lookup: CDR1 GTSNPN, CDR2 SVGIG (reference sequence). The CDR3 contains 12 residues. The trim removed 8 bases at V and 7 bases at J, leaving 5 bases unmatched. The CDR3 bases are TGTGCCGGTAGGACAGGAAATTCACCCCTCCACTTT. It encodes CAGRTGNSPLHF.

The rearrangement uses TRBV7-2 and TRBJ1-5, with TRBD1 matching 7 bases. Germline values: CDR1 SGHTA, CDR2 FQGNSA. V was clipped by 3 bases and J by 9 bases; unmatched bases: 14. The CDR3 runs 16 residues. Written as DNA, the CDR3 is TGTGCCAGCAGCTTTATATCTACAGGGGATTGGATGCCCCAGCATTTT. Encoded protein: CASSFISTGDWMPQHF.

The gene calls are TRBV19 and TRBJ1-1; no definite D call. CDR3 length: 14 residues. Germline CDR1 reads LNHDA; CDR2 reads SQIVND (reference sequence). V gave up 6 bases and J gave up 5 bases, with 16 bases separating them. The CDR3 loop reads CASSTGPAGTEAFF. DNA for the CDR3: TGTGCCAGTAGCACGGGCCCAGCGGGGACTGAAGCTTTCTTT.

This chain links TRBV30 with TRBJ2-3, with 9 positions matching TRBD2. The ends lost 5 bases at V and 1 base at J; junction bases unmatched: 4. Germline CDR1 and CDR2: GTSNPN and SVGIG (reference sequence). The length of the CDR3 is 14 residues. The CDR3 bases are TGTGCCTGGGCCGGGACTAGCCGCACAGATACGCAGTATTTT. Translation: CAWAGTSRTDTQYF.

The rearrangement joins TRBV7-9 to TRBJ2-3; a weak D match, TRBD1 (6 bases). Trimming removed 3 bases from V and 0 bases from J, with 13 bases in between. This CDR3 is built from 16 residues. Per the germline V gene, CDR1 is SEHNR and CDR2 is FQNEAQ (reference sequence). CDR3 nucleotides: TGTGCCAGCAGCTTCCTGGGCAGGGGAAGCACAGATACGCAGTATTTT. Protein product: CASSFLGRGSTDTQYF.

V and J are TRBV19 and TRBJ2-6, with TRBD2 matching over 7 bases. The CDR3 consists of 15 residues. Looked up from germline, CDR1 is LNHDA and CDR2 is SQIVND (reference sequence). The V and J ends lost 6 bases and 1 base, in that order; junction bases with no gene match: 3. The CDR3 loop is CASRGRGSGANVLTF. In nucleotides, the CDR3 is TGTGCCAGTAGGGGGAGGGGATCTGGGGCCAACGTCCTGACTTTC.

The chain combines TRBV18 with TRBJ1-6; tentatively, D is TRBD1 (6 bases). The germline CDR1 and CDR2 sequences are KGHSH and LQKENI. Between the trimmed V and J ends, which lost 6 bases and 7 bases, there was a span of 16 bases. This CDR3 contains 15 residues. In nucleotides, the CDR3 is TGTGCCAGCTCGGAGACAGGTCCGGCGAATTCACCCCTCCACTTT. Translated: CASSETGPANSPLHF. Full variable domain (rest looked up from reference TRBV18 and TRBJ1-6): NAGVMQNPRHLVRRRGQEARLRCSPMKGHSHVYWYRQLPEEGLKFMVYLQKENIIDESGMPKERFSAEFPKEGPSILRIQQVVRGDSAAYFCASSETGPANSPLHFGNGTRLTVT.

The chain is built from TRBV9 and TRBJ1-5, with TRBD1 identical over 7 bases. CDR3 length equals 14 residues. V lost 3 bases, J lost 3 bases, and 3 bases stayed unmatched. Looked up from germline, CDR1 is SGDLS and CDR2 is YYNGEE. The CDR3 loop is CASSEGQTNQPQHF. The CDR3 DNA reads TGTGCCAGCAGCGAGGGACAGACCAATCAGCCCCAGCATTTT.

The chain is built from TRBV5-1 and TRBJ1-2, with TRBD1 as a possible D gene (5 bases). Germline values: CDR1 SGHRS, CDR2 YFSETQ. There are 12 residues in the CDR3. Trimming cost V 4 bases and J 4 bases, with 8 bases left between them. This CDR3 is CASSRDSYGYTF. CDR3 nucleotides: TGCGCCAGCAGCCGGGACTCCTATGGCTACACCTTC.

V gene TRBV11-2 combines with J gene TRBJ2-2; 8 positions match TRBD1. Per germline, CDR1 SGHAT and CDR2 FQNNGV. This CDR3 is built from 15 residues. V was clipped by 3 bases and J by 2 bases; unmatched bases: 2. CDR3 region: CASSLGTGNTGELFF. CDR3 sequence (DNA): TGTGCCAGCAGCTTGGGGACAGGCAACACCGGGGAGCTGTTTTTT. Together with reference TRBV11-2 and TRBJ2-2, the CDR3 gives the full variable domain: EAGVAQSPRYKIIEKRQSVAFWCNPISGHATLYWYQQILGQGPKLLIQFQNNGVVDDSQLPKDRFSAERLKGVDSTLKIQPAKLEDSAVYLCASSLGTGNTGELFFGEGSRLTVL.

V is TRBV4-1 and J is TRBJ2-3, with 8 bases aligning to TRBD1. Germline V CDR1 and CDR2: MGHRA, YSYEKL. The V gene end was trimmed by 1 base and the J gene end by 3 bases; junction bases not matched to a gene: 0. This CDR3 is built from 14 residues. CDR3 in DNA: TGCGCCAGCAGCCAAGGGGACAGGACAGATACGCAGTATTTT. Protein product: CASSQGDRTDTQYF.

This clone showed up just a few times. V and J are TRBV11-2 and TRBJ2-3; perhaps TRBD2 as D (5 bases). This CDR3 is 15 amino acids long. Looked up from germline, CDR1 is SGHAT and CDR2 is FQNNGV. Trimming removed 5 bases from V and 0 bases from J, with 12 bases in between. Here the CDR3 DNA reads TGTGCCAGCAGCCGTTCACTAGGGAGCACAGATACGCAGTATTTT. Translating it yields CASSRSLGSTDTQYF.

The V gene is TRBV29-1, the J gene TRBJ2-1; TRBD1 matches 11 bases. The CDR3 covers 13 residues. CDR1 and CDR2 from the germline V gene are SQVTM and ANQGSEA. The CDR3 loop reads CGSGTGGYNEQFF. CDR3 sequence (DNA): TGCGGATCCGGGACAGGGGGCTACAATGAGCAGTTCTTC.

This sequence joins TRBV19 and TRBJ2-5, with 11 bases matching TRBD2. Germline V gene data show CDR1 as LNHDA and CDR2 as SQIVND (reference sequence). The V segment lost 5 bases and the J segment 1 base; nucleotides outside the gene matches: 6. CDR3 size: 16 residues. CDR3 protein: CASSALAGGPQETQYF. CDR3 sequence (DNA): TGTGCCAGTAGTGCTCTAGCGGGGGGCCCCCAAGAGACCCAGTACTTC.

This chain connects TRBV11-3 to TRBJ2-1; 8 bases line up with TRBD1. Looked up from germline, CDR1 is SGHNT and CDR2 is YENEEA. The ends lost 9 bases at V and 8 bases at J; junction bases unmatched: 12. This CDR3 spans 14 amino acids. CDR3 in DNA: TGTGCCAGAAACGGACAGGGAAAATGGGATGAGCAGTTCTTC. As protein: CARNGQGKWDEQFF.

This clone was observed a few times. The genes are TRBV4-1 and TRBJ1-6, with 7 bases lining up with TRBD1. The V gene end was trimmed by 4 bases and the J gene end by 7 bases; junction bases not matched to a gene: 7. The CDR3 sequence is 15 residues long. CDR1 and CDR2 from the germline V gene are MGHRA and YSYEKL. CDR3 sequence reads: CASSPQEGANSPLHF. In DNA, the CDR3 is TGCGCCAGCAGCCCGCAGGAGGGGGCGAATTCACCCCTCCACTTT.

The rearrangement joins TRBV5-6 to TRBJ1-2; 7 positions match TRBD1. The J segment lost 2 bases and the V segment lost 0 bases, leaving 10 bases of the junction unmatched. This CDR3 is 17 amino acids long. Germline V gene sequence: CDR1 SGHDT, CDR2 YYEEEE. The CDR3 region has the DNA TGTGCCAGCAGCTTGGGTCCAGGGGGAGCTAACAACTATGGCTACACCTTC. This encodes CASSLGPGGANNYGYTF.

The V gene is TRBV3-1 (or the pseudogene TRBV3-2), the J gene TRBJ2-2; 8 bases line up with TRBD1. CDR1 and CDR2 from the germline V gene are LGHDT and YNNKEL (reference sequence). The CDR3 has 15 amino acids. The junction had 2 bases not matched to a gene; V was cut back by 4 bases and J by 1 base. The CDR3 nucleotides are TGTGCCAGCAGCCCCGGGACAGGGAACACCGGGGAGCTGTTTTTT. It is translated as CASSPGTGNTGELFF.

This clone occurred a few times. The rearrangement joins TRBV6-6 to TRBJ1-2; the D gene is possibly TRBD1 (6 bases). V was trimmed by 6 bases and J by 6 bases, leaving 8 bases between them. CDR1 and CDR2 from the germline V gene are MNHNY and SVGAGI (reference sequence). This CDR3 is 11 amino acids long. This chain's CDR3 is CASRQGNGYTF. The CDR3, as DNA: TGTGCCAGCAGACAGGGCAATGGCTACACCTTC.

V usage is TRBV12-3 or TRBV12-4 and J usage is TRBJ1-1; the D gene is possibly TRBD1 (6 bases). The CDR3 sequence is 12 residues long. V was trimmed by 10 bases and J by 4 bases, leaving 13 bases between them. The CDR3 is CATTQGFTEAFF. The CDR3 DNA reads as TGTGCCACCACACAGGGATTCACTGAAGCTTTCTTT.

This rearrangement joins TRBV28 to TRBJ1-1; 7 positions match TRBD1. Germline V gives CDR1 MDHEN, CDR2 SYDVKM. Trimming removed 4 bases from V and 6 bases from J; junction bases left unmatched: 5. The CDR3 sequence is 13 residues long. The CDR3 DNA sequence: TGTGCCAGCAGTTCAGGGGGTTTAGCTGAAGCTTTCTTT. Translated: CASSSGGLAEAFF.

The gene calls are TRBV6-2 or TRBV6-3 and TRBJ1-4, with D perhaps TRBD1 (5 bases). Germline V lookup: CDR1 MNHEY, CDR2 SVGEGT. The CDR3 runs 15 residues. Deletions cut 1 base from V and 5 bases from J, with 11 bases between. The DNA for the CDR3 is TGTGCCAGCAGTTACTACAGGACCCAAAATGAAAAACTGTTTTTT. It specifies CASSYYRTQNEKLFF.

The chain couples TRBV19 to TRBJ2-1; D is possibly TRBD1 (5 bases). CDR3 length: 15 amino acids. V was clipped by 2 bases and J by 8 bases, with 16 bases between them. From germline, CDR1 is LNHDA and CDR2 SQIVND (reference sequence). The CDR3 nucleotides are TGTGCCAGTAGTATAACAGGAAGGGATACAGATGAGCAGTTCTTC. It encodes CASSITGRDTDEQFF.

This sequence joins TRBV5-1 and TRBJ2-5; 15 nucleotides line up with TRBD2. The CDR3 covers 18 residues. Per the germline V gene, CDR1 is SGHRS and CDR2 is YFSETQ. V gave up 6 bases and J gave up 5 bases; unmatched junction bases: 14. CDR3: CASTLGTSGGLSFETQYF. In DNA form, the CDR3 reads TGCGCCAGCACACTCGGGACTAGCGGGGGGCTATCGTTCGAGACCCAGTACTTC.

V and J are TRBV7-2 and TRBJ2-4; D gene ambiguous. The CDR3 runs to 11 residues. Trimming removed 1 base at V and 13 bases at J, with 8 bases between. The germline gives CDR1 SGHTA, CDR2 FQGNSA. CDR3 in DNA: TGTGCCAGCAGCTTAGGGCCAGGCCAGTACTTC. Residues: CASSLGPGQYF.

This clone was observed a handful of times. The chain uses TRBV7-2 and TRBJ2-7; 8 bases are shared with TRBD1. The J segment lost 3 bases and the V segment lost 5 bases, leaving 6 bases of the junction unmatched. CDR1 is SGHTA, CDR2 FQGNSA, per germline. The CDR3 is made up of 14 amino acids. The CDR3 coding sequence is TGTGCCAGCAGCGTGGGACAGGACCTCTACGAGCAGTACTTC. It codes for CASSVGQDLYEQYF.